This TCR beta chain was found in a study of T cells of healthy individuals. This clonotype was counted many times. Trimming pared 0 bases from V and 0 bases from J, leaving 8 bases between. From germline, CDR1 is DFQATT and CDR2 SNEGSKA (reference sequence). The CDR3 is 15 residues long. TCRdb redid the calling of the 5' RACE reads with MiXCR, one entry per CDR3 protein. The table lists around 90,000 distinct CDR3 sequences, 4% to 5.5% of them singletons. The chain is built from TRBV20-1 and TRBJ2-2; the D gene is possibly TRBD2 (5 bases). The receptor comes from a female donor in good health. The CDR3 sequence: CSARDQLANTGELFF. The CDR3 DNA reads as TGCAGTGCTAGAGATCAACTAGCGAACACCGGGGAGCTGTTTTTT.